Listed below are T cell receptor beta chains from one sample, sequenced in a study of chemoradiotherapy in HPV16-positive cancers. TCRdb keeps only in-frame clones here, not all; method: immunoSEQ multiplex PCR. Of tens of thousands of clones in the sample, more than 85% are singletons; the top ten hold about 4.6%. The source material was blood, sampled from a patient who underwent chemoradiotherapy. The receptors shown here come from a human donor with HPV-associated anogenital cancer. Both conserved end residues are part of each CDR3. D genes are given only for firm matches. Clone size appears in some rows only: once, few, many, or a class for an expanded clone.

. | TRBJ2-7 | TRBV4-1 | few | CASSPPWPASSYEQYF | TGCGCCAGCAGCCCCCCCTGGCCAGCGAGCTCCTACGAGCAGTACTTC
. | TRBJ1-5 | TRBV30 | . | CAWEEGGQGGQPQHF | TGTGCCTGGGAGGAAGGTGGACAAGGAGGTCAGCCCCAGCATTTT
. | TRBJ1-1 | TRBV29-1 | . | CSANMNTEAFF | TGCAGCGCCAATATGAACACTGAAGCTTTCTTT
. | TRBJ2-7 | TRBV10-1 | . | CASSDLLVAHEQYF | TGCGCCAGCAGTGACCTCCTAGTTGCCCACGAGCAGTACTTC
. | TRBJ1-4 | TRBV6-5 | once | CASREEETNEKLFF | TGTGCCAGCAGAGAAGAGGAGACTAATGAAAAACTGTTTTTT
TRBD1 | TRBJ1-1 | TRBV7-2 | . | CASSLGRGQAEAFF | TGTGCCAGCAGCTTAGGCAGGGGGCAGGCTGAAGCTTTCTTT
TRBD2 | TRBJ2-3 | TRBV6-1 | . | CASSESRLVVAGDEDTQYF | TGTGCCAGCAGCGAATCACGCCTGGTGGTAGCGGGAGATGAGGATACGCAGTATTTT
. | TRBJ2-5 | TRBV30 | . | CAWSVRGLETQYF | TGTGCCTGGAGTGTTAGAGGCCTGGAGACCCAGTACTTC
. | TRBJ2-7 | TRBV5-4 | . | CASSQEASLTYEQYF | TGCGCCAGCAGCCAAGAGGCGTCCCTCACCTACGAGCAGTACTTC
TRBD1 | TRBJ1-2 | TRBV30 | . | CACSTGAGYTF | TGTGCCTGTTCTACAGGGGCTGGCTACACCTTC